The 22 T cell receptor beta chains presented below share a single source sample, sequenced in a study of preoperative IRX-2 immunotherapy in early breast cancer. The table came from immunoSEQ multiplex PCR; TCRdb's copy has only in-frame clones and leaves some out. This table holds 34,000 or so clones, 80% to 85% found once. Treatment described: preoperative locoregional IRX-2 cytokine immunotherapy. The sequenced sample was lymph node tissue, obtained from a patient treated with IRX-2 immunotherapy. These receptors all come from a human donor with breast cancer.

The rearrangement uses TRBV1 and TRBJ2-5; the D segment call TRBD2 is taken from the table without a DNA check. TRBV1 is classified as a pseudogene. There are 15 residues in the CDR3. The CDR3 DNA reads TGCGCCAGCAGCCAAGGAGCGGGGGTCCAAGAGACCCAGTACTTC. Residues: CASSQGAGVQETQYF.

The chain couples TRBV18 to TRBJ1-4, with D maybe TRBD1 (5 bases). The CDR3 spans 15 residues. The ends were cut back, 6 bases at V and 6 bases at J, with 17 bases in the middle. Germline V gene data show CDR1 as KGHSH and CDR2 as LQKENI. The CDR3 is CASSPSPRRDEKLFF. The CDR3 coding sequence is TGTGCCAGCTCTCCGAGTCCTCGCAGGGATGAAAAACTGTTTTTT.

This clone was seen only once. J is TRBJ2-7 and V is TRBV6-8; D may be TRBD2 (5 bases). This CDR3 region has 15 residues. V lost 9 bases and J 5 bases, leaving 23 bases between the germline ends. Germline values: CDR1 MNHGY, CDR2 SAAAGT. The CDR3 nucleotides read TGTGCCAGTGACCGACTGGGAGAAGGGTCTCACGAGCAGTACTTC. Its translation: CASDRLGEGSHEQYF.

This clone was recorded only once. The rearrangement joins TRBV5-1 to TRBJ1-2; maybe TRBD1 (5 bases). CDR1 and CDR2 (germline): SGHRS, YFSETQ. Deletions cut 4 bases from V and 8 bases from J, with 18 bases between. CDR3 size: 14 residues. CDR3 in DNA: TGCGCCAGCAGCCCCCAGACGGGGCTCGAGGGCTACACCTTC. Translated, it gives CASSPQTGLEGYTF.

The V call is TRBV28, the J call TRBJ2-7; 7 bases match TRBD1. The CDR3 covers 15 residues. Trimming removed 5 bases from V and 7 bases from J; junction bases left unmatched: 14. From germline, CDR1 is MDHEN and CDR2 SYDVKM. DNA of the CDR3: TGTGCCAGCAGTCCATTGGACAGGAACTACGAAGAGCAGTACTTC. It specifies CASSPLDRNYEEQYF.

J is TRBJ1-3 and V is TRBV9; D is undetermined. Germline V lookup: CDR1 SGDLS, CDR2 YYNGEE. The V end was cut by 4 bases, the J end by 0 bases, with 11 bases between. The length of the CDR3 is 15 residues. CDR3 nucleotides: TGTGCCAGCAGCCCCACCGCCAGCTCTGGAAACACCATATATTTT. Its protein product is CASSPTASSGNTIYF.

The chain links TRBV6-9 to TRBJ2-1; no reliable D call. V was pared by 5 bases and J by 8 bases, with 22 bases between. The CDR3 has 16 residues. Germline V gene lookup returns CDR1 MNHGY and CDR2 SVAAGI. CDR3: CASSDTRRGRKDEQFF. The DNA for the CDR3 is TGTGCCAGCAGTGACACCAGACGAGGACGGAAGGATGAGCAGTTCTTC.

The chain recombines TRBV29-1 with TRBJ1-2; a possible D gene is TRBD1 (5 bases). This CDR3 is built from 13 residues. With 3 bases removed from V and 4 bases from J, the gap between germline ends came to 12 bases. The V gene's germline CDR1 is SQVTM and CDR2 ANQGSEA. This CDR3 is CSVDDADSYGYTF. For the CDR3, the DNA is TGCAGCGTTGATGACGCCGACAGCTATGGCTACACCTTC.

The genes are TRBV14 and TRBJ2-2; D is uncertain. This CDR3 has 17 amino acids. Germline CDR1 is SGHDN and CDR2 is FVKESK. Deletions cut 1 base from V and 1 base from J, with 13 bases between. CDR3 region: CASSQGPWGRNTGELFF. The DNA of the CDR3 is TGTGCCAGCAGCCAAGGCCCCTGGGGAAGGAACACCGGGGAGCTGTTTTTT.

V and J are TRBV15 and TRBJ2-3; D perhaps matches TRBD2 (6 bases). Germline CDR1 and CDR2: LNHNV and YYDKDF (reference sequence). V lost 1 base and J 6 bases, leaving 11 bases between the germline ends. This CDR3 has 14 amino acids. CDR3 sequence reads: CATSRAGALDTQYF. The CDR3 DNA reads TGTGCCACCAGCAGAGCGGGAGCATTGGATACGCAGTATTTT.

The DNA of the CDR3 is TGTGCCAGCAGATACCCGGGACAAAACTATGGCTACACCTTC. Its translation is CASRYPGQNYGYTF. The rearrangement uses TRBV6-8 and TRBJ1-2, with D maybe TRBD1 (6 bases). The germline V gene encodes CDR1 MNHGY and CDR2 SAAAGT. Trimming removed 6 bases at V and 2 bases at J, with 13 bases between. CDR3 size: 14 residues.

The chain links TRBV28 to TRBJ1-2; D is undetermined. The CDR3 has 12 amino acids. Trimming stripped 5 bases from V and 4 bases from J, with 8 bases between. Germline assignment: CDR1 MDHEN and CDR2 SYDVKM. CDR3: CASSRSSYGYTF. CDR3 nucleotide sequence: TGTGCCAGCAGTAGGTCATCCTATGGCTACACCTTC.

In nucleotides, the CDR3 is TGTGCCAGCAGCCAATCGGAGGAGGGGGTGAGTGGGTACGGCAATCAGCCCCAGCATTTT. Encoded protein: CASSQSEEGVSGYGNQPQHF. V and J are TRBV16 and TRBJ1-5; maybe TRBD1 (6 bases). V was trimmed by 0 bases and J by 2 bases, leaving 23 bases between them. The CDR3 consists of 20 residues. CDR1 and CDR2 from the germline V gene are KGHSY and FQNENV.

The CDR3 loop is CASSPGHGQETQYF. In DNA, the CDR3 is TGTGCCAGCTCACCGGGACACGGGCAGGAGACCCAGTACTTC. The V call is TRBV18, the J call TRBJ2-5; maybe TRBD1 (6 bases). The CDR3 totals 14 residues. Per germline, CDR1 KGHSH and CDR2 LQKENI. Trimming pared 3 bases from V and 5 bases from J, leaving 13 bases between.

This clone was detected a few times. This chain uses TRBV29-1 with TRBJ1-1; D unclear. In germline, CDR1 is SQVTM, CDR2 ANQGSEA. Trimming shortened V by 4 bases and J by 11 bases, and 17 bases separated the two germline ends. CDR3 length equals 12 residues. CDR3 coding DNA: TGCAGCGTTGGGAAGCAGGCAAGTGCTGCTTTCTTT. Its protein product is CSVGKQASAAFF.

The rearrangement uses TRBV29-1 and TRBJ2-7; 9 bases match TRBD1. There are 14 residues in the CDR3. In germline, CDR1 is SQVTM, CDR2 ANQGSEA. J lost 3 bases, V lost 4 bases, and 7 bases had no gene match. CDR3 protein: CSVGRDRDFYEQYF. Here the CDR3 DNA reads TGCAGCGTTGGACGGGACAGGGATTTCTACGAGCAGTACTTC.

The V and J genes are TRBV19 and TRBJ2-3, with TRBD2 identical over 8 bases. Trimming cost V 3 bases and J 7 bases; bases outside gene matches: 6. The CDR3 is 14 residues long. Looked up from germline, CDR1 is LNHDA and CDR2 is SQIVND (reference sequence). Here the CDR3 DNA reads TGTGCCAGTAGTATCCCGGGGGGGCCAAATACGCAGTATTTT. Its protein is CASSIPGGPNTQYF.

This rearrangement joins TRBV5-1 to TRBJ2-6, with D unresolved. Trimming left V 4 bases short and J 0 bases short, with 8 bases between. Germline V CDR1 and CDR2: SGHRS, YFSETQ. This CDR3 region has 15 residues. CDR3 residues: CASSPPDSGANVLTF. CDR3 bases: TGCGCCAGCAGCCCCCCGGACTCTGGGGCCAACGTCCTGACTTTC. The variable domain in full, with the rest retrieved from reference TRBV5-1 and TRBJ2-6, is KAGVTQTPRYLIKTRGQQVTLSCSPISGHRSVSWYQQTPGQGLQFLFEYFSETQRNKGNFPGRFSGRQFSNSRSEMNVSTLELGDSALYLCASSPPDSGANVLTFGAGSRLTVL.

This chain uses TRBV11-3 with TRBJ2-3; D is undetermined. The CDR3 has 16 amino acids. The V end was cut by 1 base, the J end by 0 bases, with 11 bases between. Germline V gives CDR1 SGHNT, CDR2 YENEEA. Written as DNA, the CDR3 is TGTGCCAGCAGCTTAGGTCCCCCATCTAGCACAGATACGCAGTATTTT. This translates into CASSLGPPSSTDTQYF.

The chain uses TRBV4-1 and TRBJ2-2; D gene ambiguous. V was trimmed by 1 base and J by 6 bases, leaving 3 bases between them. The CDR3 length is 12 residues. Per the germline V gene, CDR1 is MGHRA and CDR2 is YSYEKL. In nucleotides, the CDR3 is TGCGCCAGCAGCCAAGTCGCCGGGGAGCTGTTTTTT. Its protein product is CASSQVAGELFF.

V gene TRBV19 combines with J gene TRBJ1-4; 9 nucleotides align to TRBD1. V lost 2 bases to trimming and J lost 8 bases; unmatched junction nucleotides: 6. The CDR3 covers 15 residues. Looked up from germline, CDR1 is LNHDA and CDR2 is SQIVND (reference sequence). For the CDR3, the DNA is TGTGCCAGTAGTATACCCGGGACAGGGAGAGAAAAACTGTTTTTT. The encoded protein is CASSIPGTGREKLFF.

The rearrangement uses TRBV6-8 and TRBJ1-2, with D perhaps TRBD1 (5 bases). In germline, CDR1 is MNHGY, CDR2 SAAAGT. This CDR3 is 13 amino acids long. V shed 5 bases and J shed 4 bases, with 11 bases lying between them. For the CDR3, the DNA is TGTGCCAGCAGTCTAGGACACCTCTATGGCTACACCTTC. Amino acids: CASSLGHLYGYTF.